The TCR beta chain under discussion was sequenced for a study of cytomegalovirus exposure and HLA in healthy donors. Study context: Early released data had tens of millions of unique TCRs, all coming from HLA-typed donors. Study-level findings and limits: Cytomegalovirus status, reportedly, was diagnosed with high specificity and sensitivity by the classifier. Upon later analysis, TCR association rates were observed to vary by HLA locus, being highest for DRB1 and lowest for HLA-C. In a later analysis, CMV-associated beta chains were mostly HLA-associated, it appeared.

V lost 3 bases and J 1 base, leaving 13 bases between the germline ends. The CDR3 length is 16 residues. Germline assignment: CDR1 SGHDN and CDR2 FVKESK. Worth noting for this clone: Its antigen remains unknown.

PCR used 60 Vbeta primers and 13 Jbeta primers. Clones were sequenced by immunoSEQ multiplex PCR, and TCRdb holds only the in-frame ones, with some missing. This table has 120,000 to 150,000 clones, 55% to 85% appearing once. This receptor was taken from a man aged 35 to 55 in good health and CMV-seronegative. J is TRBJ1-3 and V is TRBV14; no clear D. Sequencing was carried out using PBMCs. The CDR3 reads CASSHLGVRSGNTIYF. CDR3 bases: TGTGCCAGCAGCCACCTTGGAGTTAGATCTGGAAACACCATATATTTT.